These 24 T cell receptor beta chains were all obtained from the same sample, sequenced in a study of cytomegalovirus exposure and HLA in healthy donors (dated 2017 in TCRdb). Libraries were prepared through the immunoSEQ multiplex PCR assay. A mixture of 60 forward primers for TCR Vbeta segments and 13 reverse primers for TCR Jbeta segments was used in the multiplex PCR. TCRdb took over this immuneACCESS table, retaining in-frame rearrangements with V and J assigned. Such tables are incomplete; in checked studies, under half of the missing clones stem from an unresolved V gene, and the remainder is unexplained. The sample yields some 45,000 clones; approximately 68% were counted once. Roughly 6.3% of the sample lies in the top ten. Sequences were obtained from PBMCs. Receptor source: a man aged 25 to 40 in good health and CMV-seronegative.

The CDR3 DNA follows: TGTGCCAGTAGTATAGTGGCGACAAAGCAAGAGACCCAGTACTTC. Protein product: CASSIVATKQETQYF. The chain is built from TRBV19 and TRBJ2-5; no clear D. Germline V gene lookup returns CDR1 LNHDA and CDR2 SQIVND (reference sequence). CDR3 length: 15 residues. Trimming left V 1 base short and J 2 bases short, with 11 bases between.

This clone has only a few counts. This chain connects TRBV19 to TRBJ2-1, with 7 bases that match TRBD1. CDR3 size: 13 residues. Germline lookup yields CDR1 LNHDA and CDR2 SQIVND (reference sequence). Trimming took 5 bases from V and 5 from J; bases not matched to a gene: 3. CDR3 nucleotides: TGTGCCAGTAGTGCAGACAGGGACAATGAGCAGTTCTTC. Protein product: CASSADRDNEQFF. Full variable domain (rest looked up from reference TRBV19 and TRBJ2-1): DGGITQSPKYLFRKEGQNVTLSCEQNLNHDAMYWYRQDPGQGLRLIYYSQIVNDFQKGDIAEGYSVSREKKESFPLTVTSAQKNPTAFYLCASSADRDNEQFFGPGTRLTVL.

In this sample, this clone turned up a few times. The CDR3 region has the DNA TGCGCCAGCAATAACCCCTCAGTCTTGGGGGCCAACGTCCTGACTTTC. Residues: CASNNPSVLGANVLTF. The gene calls are TRBV5-1 and TRBJ2-6; D remains ambiguous. The CDR3 contains 16 residues. Between the trimmed V and J ends, which lost 6 bases and 4 bases, there was a span of 17 bases. Germline V gives CDR1 SGHRS, CDR2 YFSETQ.

The chain carries TRBV27 and TRBJ2-2; possible D gene TRBD2, 6 bases. The ends were cut back, 7 bases at V and 8 bases at J, with 20 bases in the middle. CDR3 length equals 15 residues. Germline assignment: CDR1 MNHEY and CDR2 SMNVEV (reference sequence). CDR3 nucleotides: TGTGCCAGCACCAACCCGGGGACTGGGGTAGGGGAGCTGTTTTTT. Its translation is CASTNPGTGVGELFF.

CDR3 in amino acids: CASSEKINQYF. The CDR3 DNA sequence: TGTGCCAGCAGTGAAAAAATCAACCAGTACTTC. The rearrangement joins TRBV2 to TRBJ2-5; D is uncertain. The CDR3 loop spans 11 amino acids. The germline V gene encodes CDR1 SNHLY and CDR2 FYNNEI. V was pared by 2 bases and J by 10 bases, with 8 bases between.

This chain links TRBV6-4 with TRBJ1-4; 8 bases agree with TRBD1. The junction had 4 bases not matched to a gene; V was cut back by 3 bases and J by 7 bases. Germline CDR1 is MRHNA and CDR2 is SNTAGT. The CDR3 has 14 amino acids. The CDR3 DNA sequence: TGTGCCAGCAGTGAAGGCAGGGGGCCTGAAAAACTGTTTTTT. Translated: CASSEGRGPEKLFF.

The V gene is TRBV5-1, the J gene TRBJ1-1; a possible D gene is TRBD1 (6 bases). CDR3 length: 14 amino acids. CDR1 SGHRS and CDR2 YFSETQ come from the germline V gene. Deletions cut 4 bases from V and 3 bases from J, with 13 bases between. The CDR3 region has the DNA TGCGCCAGCAGCCGAACAGGGTTTCACACTGAAGCTTTCTTT. Amino acids: CASSRTGFHTEAFF. Together with reference TRBV5-1 and TRBJ1-1, the CDR3 gives the full variable domain: KAGVTQTPRYLIKTRGQQVTLSCSPISGHRSVSWYQQTPGQGLQFLFEYFSETQRNKGNFPGRFSGRQFSNSRSEMNVSTLELGDSALYLCASSRTGFHTEAFFGQGTRLTVV.

CDR3 DNA sequence: TGTGCCAGCAGCTCCACTAGCGGGAGCTCCTACAATGAGCAGTTCTTC. Its protein product is CASSSTSGSSYNEQFF. The rearrangement uses TRBV5-4 and TRBJ2-1, with TRBD2 matching 11 bases. The junction had 2 bases not matched to a gene; V was cut back by 3 bases and J by 0 bases. The CDR3 sequence is 16 residues long. Per germline, CDR1 SGHNT and CDR2 YYREEE (reference sequence).

This sequence joins TRBV10-2 and TRBJ1-2; maybe TRBD1 (6 bases). Germline assignment: CDR1 WSHSY and CDR2 SAAADI. CDR3 length: 13 amino acids. Trimming removed 1 base at V and 6 bases at J, with 9 bases between. The CDR3 region has the DNA TGCGCCAGCAGTGAGTTTAGGACAGATGGCTACACCTTC. Protein product: CASSEFRTDGYTF.

The chain combines TRBV6-1 with TRBJ2-7; 7 bases are shared with TRBD2. The trim removed 4 bases at V and 2 bases at J, leaving 11 bases unmatched. In germline, CDR1 is MNHNS, CDR2 SASEGT. This CDR3 contains 16 residues. The DNA of the CDR3 is TGTGCCAGCAGTGCAAGGACCGACGGGGGGACCTACGAGCAGTACTTC. Amino acids: CASSARTDGGTYEQYF.

V is TRBV27 and J is TRBJ1-2; weak D call: TRBD1 (5 bases). V lost 6 bases to trimming and J lost 3 bases, with 8 bases between them. From germline, CDR1 is MNHEY and CDR2 SMNVEV (reference sequence). There are 12 residues in the CDR3. The CDR3 reads CASRGADYGYTF. The CDR3 nucleotides are TGTGCCAGCAGAGGGGCAGACTATGGCTACACCTTC.

The chain carries TRBV7-2 and TRBJ2-2, with D possibly matching TRBD2 (5 bases). Germline-derived CDR1 and CDR2 are SGHTA and FQGNSA. Trimming pared 5 bases from V and 2 bases from J, leaving 15 bases between. The CDR3 length is 16 residues. This CDR3 reads CASSPRRKANTGELFF. The CDR3 DNA reads TGTGCCAGCAGCCCGCGGAGGAAGGCAAACACCGGGGAGCTGTTTTTT.

Here the CDR3 reads CAWTIRSFTNEKLFF. CDR3 coding DNA: TGTGCCTGGACCATAAGGAGTTTCACTAATGAAAAACTGTTTTTT. The chain recombines TRBV30 with TRBJ1-4; D uncertain. CDR1 GTSNPN and CDR2 SVGIG come from the germline V gene (reference sequence). The V end was cut by 4 bases, the J end by 2 bases, with 14 bases between. This CDR3 contains 15 residues.

The chain combines TRBV5-4 with TRBJ2-7, with 7 bases fitting TRBD2. Losses at the gene ends were 3 bases for V and 3 bases for J; bases not matched to a gene: 6. The length of the CDR3 is 14 residues. From germline, CDR1 is SGHNT and CDR2 YYREEE (reference sequence). The CDR3 DNA reads as TGTGCCAGCAGCTCGACTAGCCCGGTCTACGAGCAGTACTTC. Translating gives CASSSTSPVYEQYF.

This clone was seen only a few times. The chain recombines TRBV29-1 with TRBJ1-1; D is perhaps TRBD1 (5 bases). Looked up from germline, CDR1 is SQVTM and CDR2 is ANQGSEA. The V gene lost 2 bases and the J gene lost 1 base, with 11 bases spanning the gap. This CDR3 spans 14 amino acids. CDR3 coding DNA: TGCAGCGTTGAATCAGGGTCGGGGAACACTGAAGCTTTCTTT. This codes for CSVESGSGNTEAFF.

This clone was observed a single time. The chain uses TRBV18 and TRBJ2-7; 8 bases are a match to TRBD1. V trimming: 3 bases; J trimming: 2 bases; junction bases outside the gene matches: 3. The CDR3 sequence is 14 residues long. Germline CDR1 reads KGHSH; CDR2 reads LQKENI. The CDR3 DNA sequence: TGTGCCAGCTCACCCGGACAGGGTACCTACGAGCAGTACTTC. Protein sequence: CASSPGQGTYEQYF.

For the CDR3, the DNA is TGTGCCAGCAGGAGGGGACTAGCTGCTGACCCCTCCTACAATGAGCAGTTCTTC. Protein sequence: CASRRGLAADPSYNEQFF. This chain links TRBV13 with TRBJ2-1, with TRBD2 matching 9 bases. J was trimmed by 0 bases and V by 6 bases; bases with no gene match: 12. This CDR3 is 18 amino acids long. Germline V gene sequence: CDR1 PRHDT, CDR2 FYEKMQ (reference sequence).

This rearrangement joins TRBV30 to TRBJ2-7; D possibly corresponds to TRBD2 (5 bases). The CDR3 sequence is 13 residues long. Trimming cost V 6 bases and J 5 bases, with 17 bases left between them. The germline CDR1 and CDR2 sequences are GTSNPN and SVGIG (reference sequence). For the CDR3, the DNA is TGTGCCTGCGGTGGTGGTAGCGTCAACGAGCAGTACTTC. Protein: CACGGGSVNEQYF.

This rearrangement joins TRBV30 to TRBJ2-3; D unresolved. Germline CDR1 and CDR2: GTSNPN and SVGIG (reference sequence). The CDR3 is 13 amino acids. V dropped 4 bases and J dropped 8 bases, with 16 bases sitting between them. Here the CDR3 DNA reads TGTGCCTGGAAAACGGAGAAGAGTGGTACGCAGTATTTT. This translates into CAWKTEKSGTQYF. Full variable domain (rest looked up from reference TRBV30 and TRBJ2-3): SQTIHQWPATLVQPVGSPLSLECTVEGTSNPNLYWYRQAAGRGLQLLFYSVGIGQISSEVPQNLSASRPQDRQFILSSKKLLLSDSGFYLCAWKTEKSGTQYFGPGTRLTVL.

The V call is TRBV18, the J call TRBJ2-7; 9 bases are a match to TRBD2. The germline V gene has CDR1 KGHSH and CDR2 LQKENI. The length of the CDR3 is 15 residues. J lost 6 bases, V lost 0 bases, and 6 bases had no gene match. The DNA of the CDR3 is TGTGCCAGCTCACCACCGAACGCGGGAGGGCGCGAGCAGTACTTC. This encodes CASSPPNAGGREQYF.

The J gene is TRBJ2-3, the V gene TRBV5-6, with 9 positions matching TRBD1. J was trimmed by 5 bases and V by 4 bases; bases with no gene match: 5. Germline values: CDR1 SGHDT, CDR2 YYEEEE. This CDR3 spans 14 amino acids. CDR3 amino acids: CASSPTGGRDTQYF. The CDR3 DNA reads as TGTGCCAGCAGCCCAACAGGGGGCAGAGATACGCAGTATTTT.

In its sample, this clone was seen once. The chain has TRBV6-1 and TRBJ2-5, with D perhaps TRBD1 (6 bases). The CDR3 covers 14 residues. Germline lookup yields CDR1 MNHNS and CDR2 SASEGT. The V end was cut by 9 bases, the J end by 5 bases, with 19 bases between. CDR3 region: CASQPRPRGETQYF. The CDR3 DNA follows: TGTGCCAGTCAACCAAGACCGAGGGGGGAGACCCAGTACTTC.

J is TRBJ2-1 and V is TRBV4-1; 10 bases match TRBD2. The length of the CDR3 is 16 residues. J was trimmed by 5 bases and V by 0 bases; bases with no gene match: 4. CDR1 is MGHRA and CDR2 is YSYEKL in the germline V gene. The CDR3 DNA is TGCGCCAGCAGCCAAGAGGTACTAGCGGGGAACAATGAGCAGTTCTTC. It specifies CASSQEVLAGNNEQFF.

V usage is TRBV18 and J usage is TRBJ2-5, with 9 nucleotides matching TRBD2. Germline V CDR1 and CDR2: KGHSH, LQKENI. This CDR3 has 17 residues. J lost 4 bases, V lost 3 bases, and 12 bases had no gene match. CDR3 nucleotides: TGTGCCAGCTCACCCTACACGGGGTCTAGCGGGACAGAGACCCAGTACTTC. It specifies CASSPYTGSSGTETQYF.